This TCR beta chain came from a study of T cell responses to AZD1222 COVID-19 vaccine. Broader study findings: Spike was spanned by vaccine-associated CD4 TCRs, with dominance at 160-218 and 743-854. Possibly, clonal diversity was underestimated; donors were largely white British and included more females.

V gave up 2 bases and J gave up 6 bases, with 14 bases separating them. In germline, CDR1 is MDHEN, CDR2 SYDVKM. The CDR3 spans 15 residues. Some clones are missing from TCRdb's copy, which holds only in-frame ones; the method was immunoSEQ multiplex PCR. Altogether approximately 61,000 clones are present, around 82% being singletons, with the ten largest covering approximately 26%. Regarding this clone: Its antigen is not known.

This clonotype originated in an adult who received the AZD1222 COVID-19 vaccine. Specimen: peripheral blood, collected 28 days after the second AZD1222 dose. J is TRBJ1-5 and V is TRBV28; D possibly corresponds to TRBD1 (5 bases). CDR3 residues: CASSLASGGGQPQHF. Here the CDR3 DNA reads TGTGCCAGCAGTTTAGCGTCGGGGGGGGGTCAGCCCCAGCATTTT.